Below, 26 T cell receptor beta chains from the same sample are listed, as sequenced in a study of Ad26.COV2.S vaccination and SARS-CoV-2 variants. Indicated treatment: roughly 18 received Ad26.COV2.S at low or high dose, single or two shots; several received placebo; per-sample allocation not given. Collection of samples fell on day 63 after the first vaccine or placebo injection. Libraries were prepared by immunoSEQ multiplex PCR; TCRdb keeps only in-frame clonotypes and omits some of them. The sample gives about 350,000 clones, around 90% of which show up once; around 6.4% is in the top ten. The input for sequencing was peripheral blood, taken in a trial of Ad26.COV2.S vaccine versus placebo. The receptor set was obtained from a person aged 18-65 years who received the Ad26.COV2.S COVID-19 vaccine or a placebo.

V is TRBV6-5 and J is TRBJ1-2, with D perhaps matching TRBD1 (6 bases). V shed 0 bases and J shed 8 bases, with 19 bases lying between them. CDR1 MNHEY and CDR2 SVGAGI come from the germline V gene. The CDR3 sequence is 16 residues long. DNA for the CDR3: TGTGCCAGCAGTTACTCGACGTTCACAGGGATTGGGGGCTACACCTTC. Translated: CASSYSTFTGIGGYTF.

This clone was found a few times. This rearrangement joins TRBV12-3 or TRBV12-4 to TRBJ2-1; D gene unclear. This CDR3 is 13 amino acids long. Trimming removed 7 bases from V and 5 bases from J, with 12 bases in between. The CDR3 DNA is TGTGCCAGCACCAATGGGCCGAACAATGAGCAGTTCTTC. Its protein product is CASTNGPNNEQFF.

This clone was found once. The CDR3 nucleotides are TGTGCCAGCAGCTTTTTTGCGGGGGGACGGGATGAAAAACTGTTTTTT. Residues: CASSFFAGGRDEKLFF. This rearrangement joins TRBV7-9 to TRBJ1-4; tentatively, D is TRBD1 (5 bases). Trimming shortened V by 3 bases and J by 6 bases, and 17 bases separated the two germline ends. This CDR3 region has 16 residues. CDR1 and CDR2 (germline): SEHNR, FQNEAQ (reference sequence).

The CDR3 region is CASMGGQGSYNEQFF. CDR3 nucleotides: TGTGCCAGTATGGGGGGACAGGGGTCCTACAATGAGCAGTTCTTC. The chain employs TRBV19 and TRBJ2-1; 10 nucleotides agree with TRBD1. Germline-derived CDR1 and CDR2 are LNHDA and SQIVND (reference sequence). This CDR3 contains 15 residues. Trimming cost V 7 bases and J 1 base; bases outside gene matches: 4.

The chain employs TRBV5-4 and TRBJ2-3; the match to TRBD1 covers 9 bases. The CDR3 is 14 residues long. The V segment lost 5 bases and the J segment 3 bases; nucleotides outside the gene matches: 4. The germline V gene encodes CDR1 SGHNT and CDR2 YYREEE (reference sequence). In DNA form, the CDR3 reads TGTGCCAGCAGAATGGACAGGGGTACAGATACGCAGTATTTT. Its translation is CASRMDRGTDTQYF.

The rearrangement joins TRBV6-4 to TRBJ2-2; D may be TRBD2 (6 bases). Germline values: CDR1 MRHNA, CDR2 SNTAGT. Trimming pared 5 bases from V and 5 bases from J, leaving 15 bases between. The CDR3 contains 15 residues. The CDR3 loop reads CASSIRAGGTGELFF. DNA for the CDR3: TGTGCCAGCAGTATAAGGGCCGGGGGAACCGGGGAGCTGTTTTTT.

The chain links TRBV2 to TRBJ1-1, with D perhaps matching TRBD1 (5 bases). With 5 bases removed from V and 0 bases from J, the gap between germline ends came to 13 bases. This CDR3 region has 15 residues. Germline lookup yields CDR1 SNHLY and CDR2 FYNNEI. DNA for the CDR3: TGTGCCAGCAGTCCCTACGGGGGGATGAACACTGAAGCTTTCTTT. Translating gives CASSPYGGMNTEAFF.

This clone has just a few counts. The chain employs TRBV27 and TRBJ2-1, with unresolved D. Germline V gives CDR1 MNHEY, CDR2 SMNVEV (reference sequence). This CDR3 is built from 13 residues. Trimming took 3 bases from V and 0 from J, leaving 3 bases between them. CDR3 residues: CASSFSSYNEQFF. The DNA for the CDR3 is TGTGCCAGCAGTTTTAGCTCCTACAATGAGCAGTTCTTC.

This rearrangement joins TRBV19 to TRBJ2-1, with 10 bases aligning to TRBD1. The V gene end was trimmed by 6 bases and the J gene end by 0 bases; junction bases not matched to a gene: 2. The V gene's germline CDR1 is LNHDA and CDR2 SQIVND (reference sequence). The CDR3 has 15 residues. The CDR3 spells CASRTGGGSYNEQFF. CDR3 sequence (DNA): TGTGCCAGTAGGACAGGGGGCGGCTCCTACAATGAGCAGTTCTTC.

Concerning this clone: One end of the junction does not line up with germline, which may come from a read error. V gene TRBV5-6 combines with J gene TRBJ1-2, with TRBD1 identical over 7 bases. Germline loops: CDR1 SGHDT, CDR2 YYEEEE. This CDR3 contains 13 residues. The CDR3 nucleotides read TGTGCCAGCAGCTTAGCCGGGACAGAGGGAACTTCATTC. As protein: CASSLAGTEGTSF.

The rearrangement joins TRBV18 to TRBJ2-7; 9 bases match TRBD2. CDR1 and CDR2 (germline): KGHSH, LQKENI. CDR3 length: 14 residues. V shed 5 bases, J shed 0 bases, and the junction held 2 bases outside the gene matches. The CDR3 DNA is TGTGCCAGCTCATCTAGCGGGGACTCCTACGAGCAGTACTTC. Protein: CASSSSGDSYEQYF.

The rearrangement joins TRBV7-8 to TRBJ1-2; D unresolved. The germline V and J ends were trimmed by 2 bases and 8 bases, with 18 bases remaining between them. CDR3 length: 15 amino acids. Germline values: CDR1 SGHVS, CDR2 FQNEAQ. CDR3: CASSLIQADLFGYTF. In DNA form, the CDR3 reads TGTGCCAGCAGCTTAATTCAGGCAGATTTATTCGGCTACACCTTC.

The CDR3 sequence: CASSQGGQAGELFF. In DNA, the CDR3 is TGTGCCAGCAGCCAGGGAGGACAGGCCGGGGAGCTGTTTTTT. This chain joins TRBV4-2 and TRBJ2-2; perhaps TRBD1 as D (7 bases). The CDR3 has 14 amino acids. The germline V gene has CDR1 LGHNA and CDR2 YNFKEQ. V was cut by 3 bases and J by 6 bases, with 11 bases left in between.

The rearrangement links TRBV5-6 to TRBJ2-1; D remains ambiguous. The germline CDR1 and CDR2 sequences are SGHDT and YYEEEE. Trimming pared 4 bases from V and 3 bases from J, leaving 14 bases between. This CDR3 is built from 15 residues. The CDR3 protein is CASSRRRSDYNEQFF. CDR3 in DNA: TGTGCCAGCAGCAGAAGGCGGAGCGACTACAATGAGCAGTTCTTC.

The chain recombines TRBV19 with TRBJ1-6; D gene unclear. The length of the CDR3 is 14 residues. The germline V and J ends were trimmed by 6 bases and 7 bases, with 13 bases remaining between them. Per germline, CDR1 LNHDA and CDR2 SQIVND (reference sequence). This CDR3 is CASRTRGFNSPLHF. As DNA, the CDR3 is TGTGCCAGTAGAACACGGGGTTTCAATTCACCCCTCCACTTT.

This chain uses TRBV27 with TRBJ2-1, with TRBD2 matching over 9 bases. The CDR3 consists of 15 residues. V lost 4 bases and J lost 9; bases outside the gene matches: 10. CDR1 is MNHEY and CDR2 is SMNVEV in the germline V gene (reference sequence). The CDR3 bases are TGTGCCAGCAGTTCCTCCGGGACTAGCCTCAGTGAGCAGTTCTTC. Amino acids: CASSSSGTSLSEQFF.

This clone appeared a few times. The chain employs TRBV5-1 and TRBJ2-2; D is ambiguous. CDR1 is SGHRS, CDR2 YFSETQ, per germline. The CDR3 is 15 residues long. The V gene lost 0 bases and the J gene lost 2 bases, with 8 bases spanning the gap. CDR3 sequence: CASSLASFNTGELFF. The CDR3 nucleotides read TGCGCCAGCAGCTTGGCCAGCTTTAACACCGGGGAGCTGTTTTTT.

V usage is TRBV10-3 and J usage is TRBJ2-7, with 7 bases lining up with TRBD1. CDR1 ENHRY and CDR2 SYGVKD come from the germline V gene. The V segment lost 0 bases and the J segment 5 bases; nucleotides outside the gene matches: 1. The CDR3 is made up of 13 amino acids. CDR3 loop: CAISESDRDEQYF. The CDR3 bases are TGTGCCATCAGTGAGTCCGACAGGGACGAGCAGTACTTC.

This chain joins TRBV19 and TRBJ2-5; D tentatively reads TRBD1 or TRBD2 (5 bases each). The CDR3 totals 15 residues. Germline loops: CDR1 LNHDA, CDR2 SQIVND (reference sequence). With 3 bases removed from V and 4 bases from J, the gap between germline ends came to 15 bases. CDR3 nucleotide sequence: TGTGCCAGTAGTATGGATCTAGCAAGGGGAGAGACCCAGTACTTC. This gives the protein CASSMDLARGETQYF.

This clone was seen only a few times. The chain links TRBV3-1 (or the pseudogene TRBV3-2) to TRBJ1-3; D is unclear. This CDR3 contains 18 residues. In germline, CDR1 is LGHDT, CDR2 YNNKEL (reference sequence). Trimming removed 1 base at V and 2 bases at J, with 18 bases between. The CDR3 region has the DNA TGTGCCAGCAGCCAAGGAGGAAGGAGGGTTATAGCTGGAAACACCATATATTTT. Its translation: CASSQGGRRVIAGNTIYF.

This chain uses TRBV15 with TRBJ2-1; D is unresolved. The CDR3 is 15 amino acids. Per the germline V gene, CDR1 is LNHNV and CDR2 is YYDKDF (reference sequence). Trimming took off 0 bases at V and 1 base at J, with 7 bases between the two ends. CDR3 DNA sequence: TGTGCCACCAGCAGAGATCCCGGATCCTACAATGAGCAGTTCTTC. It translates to CATSRDPGSYNEQFF. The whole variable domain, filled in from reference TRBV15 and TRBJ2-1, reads DAMVIQNPRYQVTQFGKPVTLSCSQTLNHNVMYWYQQKSSQAPKLLFHYYDKDFNNEADTPDNFQSRRPNTSFCFLDIRSPGLGDTAMYLCATSRDPGSYNEQFFGPGTRLTVL.

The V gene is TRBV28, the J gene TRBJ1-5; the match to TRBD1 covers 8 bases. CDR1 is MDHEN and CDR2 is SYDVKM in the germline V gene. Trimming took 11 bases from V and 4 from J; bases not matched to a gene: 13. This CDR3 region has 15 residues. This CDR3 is CACDRGVGLNQPQHF. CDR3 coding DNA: TGTGCCTGCGACAGGGGCGTAGGGCTGAATCAGCCCCAGCATTTT.

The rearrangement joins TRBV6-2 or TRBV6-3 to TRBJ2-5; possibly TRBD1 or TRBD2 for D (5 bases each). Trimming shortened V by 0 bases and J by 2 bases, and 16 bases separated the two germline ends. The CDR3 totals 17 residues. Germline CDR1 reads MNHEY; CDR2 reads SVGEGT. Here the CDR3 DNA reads TGTGCCAGCAGTTACTCGAGGGGCAGGCTTGATCAAGAGACCCAGTACTTC. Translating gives CASSYSRGRLDQETQYF.

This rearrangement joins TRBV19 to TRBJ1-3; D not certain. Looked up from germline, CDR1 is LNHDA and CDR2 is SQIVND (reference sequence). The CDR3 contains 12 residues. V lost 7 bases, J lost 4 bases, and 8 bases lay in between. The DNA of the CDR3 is TGTGCCAGTAAGTCCGACGGAAACACCATATATTTT. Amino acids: CASKSDGNTIYF.

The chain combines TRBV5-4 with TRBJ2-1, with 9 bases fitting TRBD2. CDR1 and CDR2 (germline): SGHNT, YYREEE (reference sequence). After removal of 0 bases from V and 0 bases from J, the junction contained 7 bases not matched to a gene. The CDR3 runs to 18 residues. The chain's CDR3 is CASSLALSGSFSYNEQFF. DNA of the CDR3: TGTGCCAGCAGCTTGGCGCTTAGCGGGAGTTTCTCCTACAATGAGCAGTTCTTC.

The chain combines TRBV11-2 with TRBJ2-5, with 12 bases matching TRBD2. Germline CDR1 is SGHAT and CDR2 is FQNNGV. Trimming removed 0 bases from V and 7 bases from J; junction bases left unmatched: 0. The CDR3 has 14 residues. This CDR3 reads CASSLELAGGTQYF. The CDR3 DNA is TGTGCCAGCAGCTTAGAACTAGCGGGGGGGACCCAGTACTTC.